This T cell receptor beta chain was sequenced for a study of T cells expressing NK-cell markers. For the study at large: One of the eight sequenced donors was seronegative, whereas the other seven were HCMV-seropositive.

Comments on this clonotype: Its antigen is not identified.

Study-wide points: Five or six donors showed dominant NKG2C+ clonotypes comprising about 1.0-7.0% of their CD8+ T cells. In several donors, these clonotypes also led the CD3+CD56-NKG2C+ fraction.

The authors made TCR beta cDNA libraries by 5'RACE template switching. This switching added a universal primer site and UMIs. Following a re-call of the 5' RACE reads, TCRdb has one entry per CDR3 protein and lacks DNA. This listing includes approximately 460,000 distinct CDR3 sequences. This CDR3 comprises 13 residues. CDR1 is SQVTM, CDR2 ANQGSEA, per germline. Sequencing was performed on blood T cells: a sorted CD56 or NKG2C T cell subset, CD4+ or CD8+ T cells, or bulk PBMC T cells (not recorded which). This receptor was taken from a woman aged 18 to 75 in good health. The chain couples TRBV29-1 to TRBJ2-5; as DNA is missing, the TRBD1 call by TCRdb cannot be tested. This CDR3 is CSVEATGEQTQYF.